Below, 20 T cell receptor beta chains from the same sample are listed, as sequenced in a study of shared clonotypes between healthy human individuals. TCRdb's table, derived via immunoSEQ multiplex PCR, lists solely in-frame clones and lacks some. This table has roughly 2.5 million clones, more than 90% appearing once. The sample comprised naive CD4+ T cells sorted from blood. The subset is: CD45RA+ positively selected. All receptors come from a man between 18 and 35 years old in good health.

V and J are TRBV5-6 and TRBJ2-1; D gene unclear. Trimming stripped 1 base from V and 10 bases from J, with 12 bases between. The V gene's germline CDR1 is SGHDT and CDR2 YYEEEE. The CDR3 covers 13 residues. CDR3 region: CASSLSPNGEQFF. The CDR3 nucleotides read TGTGCCAGCAGCTTGTCACCCAATGGCGAGCAGTTCTTC.

CDR3 sequence: CASSLPGTSGGETQYF. The CDR3 DNA is TGTGCCAGCAGCTTACCCGGGACTAGCGGTGGGGAGACCCAGTACTTC. The V gene is TRBV7-9, the J gene TRBJ2-5, with 11 nucleotides matching TRBD2. V shed 2 bases and J 5 bases; nucleotides not matched to a gene: 7. Germline loops: CDR1 SEHNR, CDR2 FQNEAQ (reference sequence). The CDR3 has 16 amino acids.

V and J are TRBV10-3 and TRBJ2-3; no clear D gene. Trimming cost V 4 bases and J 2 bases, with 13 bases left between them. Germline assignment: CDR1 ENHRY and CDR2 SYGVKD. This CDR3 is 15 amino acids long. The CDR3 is CAISAGQADTDTQYF. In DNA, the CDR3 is TGTGCCATCAGTGCGGGTCAGGCGGACACAGATACGCAGTATTTT.

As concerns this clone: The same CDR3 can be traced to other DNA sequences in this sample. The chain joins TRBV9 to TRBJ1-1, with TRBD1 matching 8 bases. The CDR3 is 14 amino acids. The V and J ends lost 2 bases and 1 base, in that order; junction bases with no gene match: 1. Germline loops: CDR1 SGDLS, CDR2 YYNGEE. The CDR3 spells CASSVTGANTEAFF. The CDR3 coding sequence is TGTGCCAGCAGCGTGACAGGGGCGAACACTGAAGCTTTCTTT.

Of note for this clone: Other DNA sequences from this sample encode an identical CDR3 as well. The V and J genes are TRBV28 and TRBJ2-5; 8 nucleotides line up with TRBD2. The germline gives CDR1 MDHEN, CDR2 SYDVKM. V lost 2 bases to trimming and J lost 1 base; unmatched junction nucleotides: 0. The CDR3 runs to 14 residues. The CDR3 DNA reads TGTGCCAGCAGTTTAGGACTAGCCCAAGAGACCCAGTACTTC. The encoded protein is CASSLGLAQETQYF.

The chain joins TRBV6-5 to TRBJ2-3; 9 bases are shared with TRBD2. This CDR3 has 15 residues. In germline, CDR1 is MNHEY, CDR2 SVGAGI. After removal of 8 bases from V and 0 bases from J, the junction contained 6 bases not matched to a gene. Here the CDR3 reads CASGRLAVSTDTQYF. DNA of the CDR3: TGTGCCAGCGGCCGACTAGCGGTTAGCACAGATACGCAGTATTTT.

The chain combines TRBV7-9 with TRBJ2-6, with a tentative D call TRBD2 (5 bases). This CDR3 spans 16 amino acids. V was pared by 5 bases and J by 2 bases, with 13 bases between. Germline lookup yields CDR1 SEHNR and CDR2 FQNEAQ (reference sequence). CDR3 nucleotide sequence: TGTGCCAGCAGCCCCCGGTTCGGGGCTGGGGCCAACGTCCTGACTTTC. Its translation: CASSPRFGAGANVLTF. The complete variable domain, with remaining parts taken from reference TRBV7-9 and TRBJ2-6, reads DTGVSQNPRHKITKRGQNVTFRCDPISEHNRLYWYRQTLGQGPEFLTYFQNEAQLEKSRLLSDRFSAERPKGSFSTLEIQRTEQGDSAMYLCASSPRFGAGANVLTFGAGSRLTVL.

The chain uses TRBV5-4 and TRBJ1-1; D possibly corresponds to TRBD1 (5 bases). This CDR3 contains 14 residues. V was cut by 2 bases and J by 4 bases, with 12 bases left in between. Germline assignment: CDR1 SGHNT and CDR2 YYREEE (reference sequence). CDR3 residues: CASSLGVLITEAFF. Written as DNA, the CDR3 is TGTGCCAGCAGCTTAGGGGTCCTGATCACTGAAGCTTTCTTT.

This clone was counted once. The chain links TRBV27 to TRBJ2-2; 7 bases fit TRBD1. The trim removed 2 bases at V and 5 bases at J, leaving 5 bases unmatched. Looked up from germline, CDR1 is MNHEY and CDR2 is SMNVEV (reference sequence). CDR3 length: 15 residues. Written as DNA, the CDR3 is TGTGCCAGCAGTTTAGCCGGCAGGGGGACCGGGGAGCTGTTTTTT. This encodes CASSLAGRGTGELFF.

The CDR3: CASSTYYTGNTIYF. In DNA form, the CDR3 reads TGTGCCAGCAGCACTTACTACACAGGAAACACCATATATTTT. V is TRBV6-5 and J is TRBJ1-3, with D hard to call. The V gene's germline CDR1 is MNHEY and CDR2 SVGAGI. Deletions cut 6 bases from V and 4 bases from J, with 13 bases between. This CDR3 comprises 14 residues.

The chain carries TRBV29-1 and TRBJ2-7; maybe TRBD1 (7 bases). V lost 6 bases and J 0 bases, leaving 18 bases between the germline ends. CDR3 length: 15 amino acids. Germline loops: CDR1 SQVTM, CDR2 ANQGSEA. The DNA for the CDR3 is TGCAGCGTCGCAATGGGGCAGGGGGGCTCCTACGAGCAGTACTTC. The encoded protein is CSVAMGQGGSYEQYF.

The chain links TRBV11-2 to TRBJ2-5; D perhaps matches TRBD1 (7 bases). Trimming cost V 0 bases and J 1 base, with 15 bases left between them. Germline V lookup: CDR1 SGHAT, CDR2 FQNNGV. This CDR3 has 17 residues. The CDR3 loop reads CASSLDWRDRPQETQYF. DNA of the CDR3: TGTGCCAGCAGCTTAGACTGGCGGGACAGACCCCAAGAGACCCAGTACTTC.

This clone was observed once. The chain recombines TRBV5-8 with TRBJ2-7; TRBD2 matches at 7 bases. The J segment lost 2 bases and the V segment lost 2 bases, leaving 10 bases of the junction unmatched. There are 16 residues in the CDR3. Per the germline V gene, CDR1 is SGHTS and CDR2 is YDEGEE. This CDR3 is CASSFLVGRAAYEQYF. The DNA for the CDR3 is TGTGCCAGCAGCTTTCTTGTTGGGAGGGCGGCCTACGAGCAGTACTTC.

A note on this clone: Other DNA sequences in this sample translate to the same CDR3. The CDR3 is CASSSWTGSYEQYF. CDR3 bases: TGCGCCAGCAGCTCATGGACAGGGAGCTACGAGCAGTACTTC. J is TRBJ2-7 and V is TRBV5-1; TRBD1 aligns across 8 bases. Germline CDR1 and CDR2: SGHRS and YFSETQ. The CDR3 runs to 14 residues. V lost 3 bases to trimming and J lost 3 bases; unmatched junction nucleotides: 5.

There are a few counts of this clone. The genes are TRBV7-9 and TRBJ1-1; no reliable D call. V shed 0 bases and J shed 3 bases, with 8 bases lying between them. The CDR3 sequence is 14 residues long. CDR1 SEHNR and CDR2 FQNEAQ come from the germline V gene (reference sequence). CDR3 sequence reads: CASSLAVIDTEAFF. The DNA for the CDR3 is TGTGCCAGCAGCTTAGCGGTGATAGACACTGAAGCTTTCTTT.

The CDR3 region is CASSPWGGSSPGELFF. For the CDR3, the DNA is TGTGCCAGCAGCCCCTGGGGCGGGAGTTCCCCCGGGGAGCTGTTTTTT. The chain joins TRBV11-2 to TRBJ2-2, with 7 bases aligning to TRBD2. From germline, CDR1 is SGHAT and CDR2 FQNNGV. J was trimmed by 6 bases and V by 5 bases; bases with no gene match: 12. This CDR3 region has 16 residues.

The CDR3 DNA follows: TGTGCCAGTAGTATTCCGGAGAACACTGAAGCTTTCTTT. This gives the protein CASSIPENTEAFF. The chain combines TRBV19 with TRBJ1-1; the D is unclear. This CDR3 contains 13 residues. Germline lookup yields CDR1 LNHDA and CDR2 SQIVND (reference sequence). The V end was cut by 3 bases, the J end by 1 base, with 6 bases between.

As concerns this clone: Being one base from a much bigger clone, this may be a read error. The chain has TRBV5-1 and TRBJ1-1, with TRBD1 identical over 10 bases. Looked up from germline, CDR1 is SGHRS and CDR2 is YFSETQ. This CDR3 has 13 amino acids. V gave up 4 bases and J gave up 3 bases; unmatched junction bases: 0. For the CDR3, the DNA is TGCGCCAGCAGCGGACAGGGGGACACTGAAGCTTTCTTT. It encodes CASSGQGDTEAFF. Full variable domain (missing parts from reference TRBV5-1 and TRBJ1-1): KAGVTQTPRYLIKTRGQQVTLSCSPISGHRSVSWYQQTPGQGLQFLFEYFSETQRNKGNFPGRFSGRQFSNSRSEMNVSTLELGDSALYLCASSGQGDTEAFFGQGTRLTVV.

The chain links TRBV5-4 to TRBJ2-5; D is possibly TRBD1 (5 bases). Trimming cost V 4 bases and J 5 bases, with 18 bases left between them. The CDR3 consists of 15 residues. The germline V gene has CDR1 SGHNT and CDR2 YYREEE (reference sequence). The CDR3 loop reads CASSRGGPAPETQYF. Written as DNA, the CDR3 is TGTGCCAGCAGCAGGGGCGGTCCGGCGCCCGAGACCCAGTACTTC.

Here the CDR3 reads CAWSQGPNQPQHF. Here the CDR3 DNA reads TGTGCCTGGAGCCAGGGGCCCAATCAGCCCCAGCATTTT. The chain combines TRBV30 with TRBJ1-5, with D possibly being TRBD1 (6 bases). The CDR3 sequence is 13 residues long. V was cut by 3 bases and J by 3 bases, with 9 bases left in between. In germline, CDR1 is GTSNPN, CDR2 SVGIG (reference sequence).